Listed here are 14 T cell receptor beta chains from one sample, sequenced in a study of regulatory T cells in long-lasting Graves disease. Through Arm-PCR of CDR3 regions and iRepertoire HTBI primers, TCR beta libraries were built. TCRdb reprocessed the multiplex PCR reads with MiXCR, giving one entry per CDR3 protein. The repertoire includes about 440,000 distinct CDR3 sequences, 15% to 20% of them detected once, and approximately 11% sits in the top ten. Time point meaning: newly diagnosed GD, antithyroid drugs for less than 3 months. The TCR library was prepared using RNA isolated from PBMCs. The sample was also reused in another study, on T cells in Graves' hyperthyroidism and ophthalmopathy.

Sequenced material: peripheral blood mononuclear cells (PBMCs), taken at new diagnosis, from a patient treated with antithyroid drugs. Receptors originate from a young woman with Graves disease.

This clonotype was observed many times. The chain carries TRBV12-3 or TRBV12-4 and TRBJ2-3, with D possibly TRBD1 on 8 matching bases. The CDR3 is 14 residues long. The germline V and J ends were trimmed by 6 bases and 2 bases, with 12 bases remaining between them. This CDR3 is CASRDRDYTDTQYF. The CDR3, as DNA: TGTGCCAGCAGGGACAGGGACTACACAGATACGCAGTATTTT.

The CDR3 nucleotides are TGTGCCAGCAGTCGCCGGGGAGGGGATTCGACTACTAACTATGGCTACACCTTC. This encodes CASSRRGGDSTTNYGYTF. The chain joins TRBV6-7 to TRBJ1-2; D possibly corresponds to TRBD1 (5 bases). TRBV6-7 is identified as an open reading frame with a role that is uncertain. V lost 5 bases and J 0 bases, leaving 22 bases between the germline ends. The CDR3 runs 18 residues.

This clonotype was seen more than once but under ten times. The V and J genes are TRBV10-3 and TRBJ2-2; 11 bases are a match to TRBD2. Germline CDR1 is ENHRY and CDR2 is SYGVKD. The CDR3 length is 15 residues. The ends lost 4 bases at V and 4 bases at J; junction bases unmatched: 2. CDR3 region: CAISGGLAVTGELFF. CDR3 nucleotides: TGTGCCATCAGTGGGGGACTAGCGGTCACCGGGGAGCTGTTTTTT.

This CDR3 reads CASSLVWIGPSYEQYF. The CDR3, as DNA: TGTGCCAGCAGCCTTGTATGGATTGGGCCCTCCTACGAGCAGTACTTC. The chain employs TRBV28 and TRBJ2-7; D ambiguous. V was trimmed by 6 bases and J by 0 bases, leaving 18 bases between them. The V gene's germline CDR1 is MDHEN and CDR2 SYDVKM. The CDR3 is made up of 16 amino acids.

This sequence joins TRBV5-4 and TRBJ2-5, with 9 bases matching TRBD2. V shed 6 bases and J 5 bases; nucleotides not matched to a gene: 8. Germline CDR1 and CDR2: SGHNT and YYREEE (reference sequence). This CDR3 has 14 amino acids. The CDR3 reads CASTIAGVGETQYF. DNA of the CDR3: TGTGCCAGCACTATAGCGGGAGTGGGGGAGACCCAGTACTTC.

In its sample, this clonotype was seen a few times. The chain joins TRBV7-8 to TRBJ1-2; 7 bases align to TRBD1. The CDR3 length is 19 residues. V shed 1 base and J 2 bases; nucleotides not matched to a gene: 16. The germline gives CDR1 SGHVS, CDR2 FQNEAQ. The CDR3 nucleotides read TGTGCCAGCAGCTTAGTGTCCCTGGGGACAGAACGAATGAACTATGGCTACACCTTC. Translated: CASSLVSLGTERMNYGYTF. Looking up the rest from reference TRBV7-8 and TRBJ1-2 gives the full variable domain: GAGVSQSPRYKVAKRGQDVALRCDPISGHVSLFWYQQALGQGPEFLTYFQNEAQLDKSGLPSDRFFAERPEGSVSTLKIQRTQQEDSAVYLCASSLVSLGTERMNYGYTFGSGTRLTVV.

This clonotype came up a few times. The CDR3 nucleotides are TGCGCCAGCAGCCAAGATCTATTGCGAAGGCAGGTTCCTAATTCACCCCTCCACTTT. This sequence encodes CASSQDLLRRQVPNSPLHF. This rearrangement joins TRBV4-3 to TRBJ1-6; D is unresolved. The germline V gene has CDR1 LGHNA and CDR2 YSLEER. Trimming removed 0 bases at V and 6 bases at J, with 21 bases between. The CDR3 runs 19 residues.

Details on this clonotype: A much bigger clone sits one base away, suggesting this may be a read error. V usage is TRBV7-2 and J usage is TRBJ1-1, with 8 bases fitting TRBD1. This CDR3 contains 16 residues. Losses at the gene ends were 5 bases for V and 10 bases for J; bases not matched to a gene: 18. Germline assignment: CDR1 SGHTA and CDR2 FQGNSA. The DNA for the CDR3 is TGTGCCAGCAGCCTCTCCCGGACAGGGTTGGCTTCTGCAGCTTTCTTT. It specifies CASSLSRTGLASAAFF.

This clonotype was counted ten times or more. This chain links TRBV3-1 with TRBJ2-5; 12 nucleotides align to TRBD2. J gave up 3 bases and V 3 bases, and 11 bases lay outside the gene matches. The V gene's germline CDR1 is LGHDT and CDR2 YNNKEL (reference sequence). CDR3 length equals 18 residues. CDR3 sequence reads: CASSQSPHRTSGEETQYF. DNA of the CDR3: TGTGCCAGCAGCCAGTCACCCCACCGGACTAGCGGGGAAGAGACCCAGTACTTC.

Ten or more counts support this clonotype. This chain links TRBV15 with TRBJ1-3; no clear D gene. Germline V gene lookup returns CDR1 LNHNV and CDR2 YYDKDF (reference sequence). Between the trimmed V and J ends, which lost 0 bases and 4 bases, there was a span of 10 bases. This CDR3 region has 15 residues. Here the CDR3 reads CATSRDRLQGNTIYF. CDR3 bases: TGTGCCACCAGCAGAGATCGGCTTCAAGGAAACACCATATATTTT.

The gene calls are TRBV6-1 and TRBJ2-1, with D unclear. The length of the CDR3 is 15 residues. Between the trimmed V and J ends, which lost 2 bases and 7 bases, there was a span of 15 bases. CDR1 is MNHNS and CDR2 is SASEGT in the germline V gene. The CDR3 is CASSELLLNLNEQFF. CDR3 DNA sequence: TGTGCCAGCAGTGAACTCCTCCTAAACCTGAATGAGCAGTTCTTC.

The gene calls are TRBV6-2 or TRBV6-3 and TRBJ2-2, with 10 bases lining up with TRBD1. This CDR3 region has 14 residues. CDR1 and CDR2 from the germline V gene are MNHEY and SVGEGT. With V trimmed by 10 bases and J by 5 bases, 7 bases remained unmatched. The CDR3 loop reads CATEGTGVTGELFF. The DNA of the CDR3 is TGTGCCACCGAGGGGACAGGGGTAACCGGGGAGCTGTTTTTT.

A few counts support this clonotype. This chain uses TRBV27 with TRBJ2-1; possible D gene TRBD1, 6 bases. The length of the CDR3 is 12 residues. Germline lookup yields CDR1 MNHEY and CDR2 SMNVEV (reference sequence). V was cut by 5 bases and J by 8 bases, with 10 bases left in between. The CDR3: CASSPGQHEQFF. DNA of the CDR3: TGTGCCAGCAGTCCCGGACAGCATGAGCAGTTCTTC.

This clonotype appeared many times. The CDR3 DNA sequence: TGTGCCAGCAGACGAGGGGGGCACACTGAAGCTTTCTTT. Encoded protein: CASRRGGHTEAFF. V gene TRBV27 combines with J gene TRBJ1-1; perhaps TRBD1 as D (6 bases). The CDR3 is 13 amino acids. Per germline, CDR1 MNHEY and CDR2 SMNVEV (reference sequence). V lost 6 bases and J 3 bases, leaving 11 bases between the germline ends.